This T cell receptor beta chain was identified in a study of beta chain features in type 1 diabetes. Whole-study findings and limits: Naive, central memory and regulatory TCRB repertoires appeared more similar among patients than healthy donors. TCRB CDR3s from Type 1 diabetes patients were moderately but significantly shorter in all four CD4+ subsets.

With 3 bases clipped from V and 6 bases from J, the junction kept 5 bases outside the gene matches. This CDR3 has 14 amino acids. Per germline, CDR1 MNHEY and CDR2 SVGAGI. cDNA synthesis used the whole RNA isolate, giving expressed TCRB sequences. TCRdb's table, derived via immunoSEQ multiplex PCR, lists solely in-frame clones and lacks some. Among roughly 300,000 clones listed, 11% to 15% were seen once. Concerning this clone itself: The antigen is unknown.

The clonotype originates from a man aged 30-40 years in good health. The chain recombines TRBV6-5 with TRBJ2-1; 7 bases fit TRBD2. The sequenced sample consisted of central memory CD4+ T cells from blood. Here the CDR3 DNA reads TGTGCCAGCAGTTATATGTCGGGGGGCAATGAGCAGTTCTTC. It yields the protein CASSYMSGGNEQFF.